This TCR beta chain was captured by sequencing in a study of cytomegalovirus exposure and HLA in healthy donors. Across the whole study: Among around 170 million T cells, an earlier analysis found around 100 million unique TCR beta sequences.

The study's findings and limits: Later on, a genetic analysis was performed. It linked a missense variant in DCLRE1C with V- and J-gene trimming of TCR beta. High specificity and sensitivity for cytomegalovirus status were reported for the classifier. Sequencing likely generated an artifact that appeared as a cluster of highly shared sequence variants.

The PCR contained 60 Vbeta and 13 Jbeta primers. Generated by immunoSEQ multiplex PCR, the TCRdb table keeps only in-frame clones and is missing some. The table includes roughly 100,000 clones, over 65% detected once. CDR3 length equals 11 residues. CDR1 and CDR2 from the germline V gene are SNHLY and FYNNEI. The V and J ends lost 8 bases and 6 bases respectively, with 9 bases between them. Turning to this clone: Its antigen remains unknown.

This sequence joins TRBV2 and TRBJ2-3; D unclear. This clonotype was sampled from a human donor in good health. Sequencing used PBMCs. The CDR3 spells CASRVGDTQYF. The CDR3, as DNA: TGTGCCAGCCGGGTCGGTGATACGCAGTATTTT.